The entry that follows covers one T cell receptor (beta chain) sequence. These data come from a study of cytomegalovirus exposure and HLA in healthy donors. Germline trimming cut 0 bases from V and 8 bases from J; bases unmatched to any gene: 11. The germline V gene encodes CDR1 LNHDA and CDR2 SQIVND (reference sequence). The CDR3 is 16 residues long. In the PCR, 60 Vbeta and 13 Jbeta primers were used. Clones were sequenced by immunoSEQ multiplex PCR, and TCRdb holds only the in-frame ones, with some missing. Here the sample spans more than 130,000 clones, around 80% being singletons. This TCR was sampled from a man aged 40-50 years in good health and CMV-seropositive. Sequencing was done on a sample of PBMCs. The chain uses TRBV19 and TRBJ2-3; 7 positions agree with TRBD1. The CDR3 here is CASSIDGGRGHITQYF. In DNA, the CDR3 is TGTGCCAGTAGTATAGACGGTGGAAGGGGGCACATTACGCAGTATTTT.